The 20 T cell receptor beta chains listed next were all sequenced from one sample in a study of T-cell reconstitution after alpha-beta-depleted transplantation in children (dated by TCRdb to 2016 to 2017). Libraries came from PCR. Sequencing was performed on an Illumina HiSeq 2500. Molecular barcoding was employed in the preparation of TCR libraries, with unique molecular identifiers being used to normalize TCRbeta repertoire quantification. Using fastp at Q25 and MiXCR, TCRdb reprocessed the public reads and kept productive beta chains. Duplicate CDR3 protein sequences are folded into a single record with the most common DNA and genes. In this sample the table shows around 530,000 distinct CDR3 sequences, 32% of which occur a single time. The ten largest make up less than 2.5% of the sample. The sequencing used PBMCs from the stem cell graft donor, collected from the stem cell graft. The receptors stem from a human donor who donated a stem cell graft to a child with aplastic anemia.

The chain is built from TRBV11-2 and TRBJ2-3; 12 positions agree with TRBD2. With 4 bases clipped from V and 2 bases from J, the junction kept 10 bases outside the gene matches. CDR3 size: 18 residues. Germline V gene lookup returns CDR1 SGHAT and CDR2 FQNNGV. CDR3 residues: CASSYRATSGGYTDTQYF. The DNA of the CDR3 is TGTGCCAGCAGCTACCGAGCTACTAGCGGGGGGTACACAGATACGCAGTATTTT.

This clonotype appeared a few times. The chain carries TRBV12-3 or TRBV12-4 and TRBJ2-1; 12 bases are shared with TRBD2. The junction had 6 bases not matched to a gene; V was cut back by 1 base and J by 8 bases. The CDR3 totals 16 residues. This CDR3 reads CASSLVLAGGPHEQFF. The CDR3, as DNA: TGTGCCAGCAGTTTAGTTCTAGCGGGAGGGCCTCATGAGCAGTTCTTC.

The genes are TRBV27 and TRBJ2-5; unclear D gene. The CDR3 totals 12 residues. With 7 bases removed from V and 5 bases from J, the gap between germline ends came to 11 bases. Germline-derived CDR1 and CDR2 are MNHEY and SMNVEV (reference sequence). In DNA, the CDR3 is TGTGCCAGCACCAACGGTGGGGAGACCCAGTACTTC. Residues: CASTNGGETQYF.

The chain has TRBV7-2 and TRBJ2-2; 9 nucleotides line up with TRBD2. V shed 6 bases and J 2 bases; nucleotides not matched to a gene: 7. CDR1 and CDR2 (germline): SGHTA, FQGNSA. The CDR3 has 16 amino acids. CDR3 in DNA: TGTGCCAGCAGACCGCGACTAGCGGCAAACACCGGGGAGCTGTTTTTT. Encoded protein: CASRPRLAANTGELFF.

The chain combines TRBV18 with TRBJ2-1; no clear D. V lost 3 bases to trimming and J lost 7 bases, with 7 bases between them. CDR1 and CDR2 from the germline V gene are KGHSH and LQKENI. This CDR3 contains 12 residues. The DNA for the CDR3 is TGTGCCAGCTCACCCATGGGAAATGAGCAGTTCTTC. It codes for CASSPMGNEQFF.

This clonotype was observed a few times. The chain employs TRBV6-2 or TRBV6-3 and TRBJ1-1, with a tentative D call TRBD1 (6 bases). The V end lost 0 bases, the J end lost 5 bases, and 10 bases lay between the germline ends. The CDR3 loop spans 14 amino acids. Looked up from germline, CDR1 is MNHEY and CDR2 is SVGEGT. CDR3 DNA sequence: TGTGCCAGCAGTTACTCGGGGGCAGGGACTGAAGCTTTCTTT. Translating it yields CASSYSGAGTEAFF.

CDR3 nucleotides: TGTGCCAGCAGTGGAAGTCGGGGGGCGGACTATGGCTACACCTTC. Its translation is CASSGSRGADYGYTF. The chain links TRBV25-1 to TRBJ1-2; D is perhaps TRBD1 (6 bases). Germline values: CDR1 MGHDK, CDR2 SYGVNS. The CDR3 totals 15 residues. Trimming cost V 4 bases and J 3 bases, with 15 bases left between them.

V and J are TRBV20-1 and TRBJ1-1, with a possible D match to TRBD1 (6 bases). From germline, CDR1 is DFQATT and CDR2 SNEGSKA (reference sequence). Trimming removed 6 bases from V and 8 bases from J, with 37 bases in between. The CDR3 runs 19 residues. CDR3 sequence: CSASNYLTTEGPRGTEAFF. The CDR3 bases are TGCAGTGCGAGTAACTATTTAACTACGGAGGGCCCCCGGGGGACAGAAGCTTTCTTT.

The chain recombines TRBV20-1 with TRBJ2-2, with D tentatively TRBD1 (5 bases). V lost 0 bases, J lost 3 bases, and 14 bases lay in between. This CDR3 region has 16 residues. Germline CDR1 reads DFQATT; CDR2 reads SNEGSKA (reference sequence). The CDR3 DNA reads as TGCAGTGCTAGAGATCCCAGGGTTTTTGACACCGGGGAGCTGTTTTTT. It translates to CSARDPRVFDTGELFF.

The chain recombines TRBV27 with TRBJ2-1; maybe TRBD2 (6 bases). The germline V and J ends were trimmed by 5 bases and 8 bases, with 10 bases remaining between them. The length of the CDR3 is 12 residues. Germline V CDR1 and CDR2: MNHEY, SMNVEV (reference sequence). The CDR3 reads CASSPTSYEQFF. CDR3 sequence (DNA): TGTGCCAGCAGTCCTACTAGCTATGAGCAGTTCTTC.

The V call is TRBV11-3, the J call TRBJ1-4, with 8 bases that match TRBD1. Germline V gene sequence: CDR1 SGHNT, CDR2 YENEEA. The CDR3 has 15 residues. J was trimmed by 7 bases and V by 5 bases; bases with no gene match: 9. The CDR3 loop is CASSISEGQVEKLFF. DNA for the CDR3: TGTGCCAGCAGCATCTCGGAGGGACAGGTTGAAAAACTGTTTTTT. The full variable domain, rest sourced from reference TRBV11-3 and TRBJ1-4, is EAGVVQSPRYKIIEKKQPVAFWCNPISGHNTLYWYLQNLGQGPELLIRYENEEAVDDSQLPKDRFSAERLKGVDSTLKIQPAELGDSAVYLCASSISEGQVEKLFFGSGTQLSVL.

V usage is TRBV12-3 or TRBV12-4 and J usage is TRBJ2-7, with D tentatively TRBD1 (6 bases). With 5 bases removed from V and 2 bases from J, the gap between germline ends came to 16 bases. The CDR3 spans 15 residues. CDR3 loop: CASSAHRALTYEQYF. CDR3 nucleotide sequence: TGTGCCAGCAGTGCCCACAGGGCATTGACCTACGAGCAGTACTTC.

This clonotype has a handful of counts. This chain joins TRBV2 and TRBJ2-1; possibly TRBD2 for D (6 bases). Germline V CDR1 and CDR2: SNHLY, FYNNEI. The CDR3 is 16 amino acids. V was clipped by 3 bases and J by 6 bases, with 18 bases between them. The CDR3 DNA follows: TGTGCCAGCAGTGATTATTCCGGGGGTGAGGCCAATGAGCAGTTCTTC. Its translation is CASSDYSGGEANEQFF.

This clonotype has more than one count but fewer than ten. The chain combines TRBV20-1 with TRBJ2-1, with D hard to call. V was pared by 3 bases and J by 5 bases, with 11 bases between. CDR3 length: 13 amino acids. Germline values: CDR1 DFQATT, CDR2 SNEGSKA (reference sequence). The CDR3 nucleotides are TGCAGTGCTAGCGAAGGGATGCACAATGAGCAGTTCTTC. Its translation: CSASEGMHNEQFF.

This chain connects TRBV2 to TRBJ1-3, with no clear D. Between the trimmed V and J ends, which lost 7 bases and 3 bases, there was a span of 4 bases. This CDR3 comprises 11 residues. Germline V gene data show CDR1 as SNHLY and CDR2 as FYNNEI. The CDR3 DNA sequence: TGTGCCAGCAAAGGTGGAAACACCATATATTTT. This codes for CASKGGNTIYF.

The genes are TRBV11-2 and TRBJ2-7; D is undetermined. CDR1 SGHAT and CDR2 FQNNGV come from the germline V gene. This CDR3 contains 18 residues. Trimming took 5 bases from V and 1 from J, leaving 24 bases between them. Written as DNA, the CDR3 is TGTGCCAGCAGCCCCAGAAGGCTACCAGGAGCCCTTTCCTACGAGCAGTACTTC. Residues: CASSPRRLPGALSYEQYF.

The gene calls are TRBV7-2 and TRBJ2-7; TRBD2 matches 9 bases. J gave up 2 bases and V 1 base, and 3 bases lay outside the gene matches. The germline V gene has CDR1 SGHTA and CDR2 FQGNSA. The CDR3 spans 15 residues. For the CDR3, the DNA is TGTGCCAGCAGCTTAGATGCGGGAGGGCCCTACGAGCAGTACTTC. It encodes CASSLDAGGPYEQYF.

This clonotype was seen a handful of times. V and J are TRBV30 and TRBJ1-2, with 9 bases matching TRBD1. Germline CDR1 and CDR2: GTSNPN and SVGIG (reference sequence). CDR3 length: 15 residues. Unmatched junction bases numbered 9, after V lost 1 base and J lost 6 bases. The CDR3 loop is CAWSASRDRENGYTF. The DNA for the CDR3 is TGTGCCTGGAGTGCGAGCCGGGACAGGGAGAATGGCTACACCTTC. The full variable domain, in which reference TRBV30 and TRBJ1-2 provide the parts outside the CDR3, is SQTIHQWPATLVQPVGSPLSLECTVEGTSNPNLYWYRQAAGRGLQLLFYSVGIGQISSEVPQNLSASRPQDRQFILSSKKLLLSDSGFYLCAWSASRDRENGYTFGSGTRLTVV.

In this sample, this clonotype turned up a few times. The rearrangement joins TRBV10-3 to TRBJ1-2; 10 bases align to TRBD1. This CDR3 is built from 16 residues. The V gene's germline CDR1 is ENHRY and CDR2 SYGVKD. With V trimmed by 10 bases and J by 2 bases, 13 bases remained unmatched. As DNA, the CDR3 is TGTGCCACCGGCCCGGGACAGGGGATCGTCAACTATGGCTACACCTTC. Protein: CATGPGQGIVNYGYTF.

The J gene is TRBJ2-7, the V gene TRBV7-2; unclear D gene. This CDR3 is built from 14 residues. From germline, CDR1 is SGHTA and CDR2 FQGNSA. V dropped 4 bases and J dropped 2 bases, with 12 bases sitting between them. The CDR3 bases are TGTGCCAGCAGCTCCGTAATAGCCCCCTACGAGCAGTACTTC. Its protein product is CASSSVIAPYEQYF.